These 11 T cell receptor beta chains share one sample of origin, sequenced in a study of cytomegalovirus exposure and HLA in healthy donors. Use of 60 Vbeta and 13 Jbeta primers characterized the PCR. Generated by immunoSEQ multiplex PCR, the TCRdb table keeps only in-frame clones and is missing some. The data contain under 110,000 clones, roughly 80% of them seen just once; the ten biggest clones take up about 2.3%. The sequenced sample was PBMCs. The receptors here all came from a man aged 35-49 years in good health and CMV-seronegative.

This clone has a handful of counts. The CDR3 protein is CASTFSGDTQYF. In nucleotides, the CDR3 is TGTGCCAGCACCTTCTCCGGGGATACGCAGTATTTT. V is TRBV7-2 and J is TRBJ2-3; D not resolved. V lost 7 bases, J lost 6 bases, and 11 bases lay in between. This CDR3 spans 12 amino acids. The germline CDR1 and CDR2 sequences are SGHTA and FQGNSA.

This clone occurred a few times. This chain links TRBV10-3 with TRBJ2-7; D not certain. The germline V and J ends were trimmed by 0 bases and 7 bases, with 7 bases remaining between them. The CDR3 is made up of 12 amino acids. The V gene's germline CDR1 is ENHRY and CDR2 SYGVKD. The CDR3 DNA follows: TGTGCCATCAGTGAGTCGGAGAGGGAGCAGTACTTC. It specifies CAISESEREQYF.

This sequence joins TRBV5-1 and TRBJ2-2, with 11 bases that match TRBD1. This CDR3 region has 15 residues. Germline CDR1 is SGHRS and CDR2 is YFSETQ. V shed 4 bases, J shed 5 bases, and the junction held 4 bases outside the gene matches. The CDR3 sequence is CASSTGTGGTGELFF. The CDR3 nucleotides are TGCGCCAGCAGCACCGGGACAGGGGGGACCGGGGAGCTGTTTTTT.

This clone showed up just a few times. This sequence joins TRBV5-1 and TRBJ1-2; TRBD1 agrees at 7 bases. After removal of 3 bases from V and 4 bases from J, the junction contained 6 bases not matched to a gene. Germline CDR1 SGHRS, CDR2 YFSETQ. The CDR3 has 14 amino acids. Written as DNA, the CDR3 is TGCGCCAGCAGCTCACCAGGGGGAAGCTATGGCTACACCTTC. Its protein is CASSSPGGSYGYTF.

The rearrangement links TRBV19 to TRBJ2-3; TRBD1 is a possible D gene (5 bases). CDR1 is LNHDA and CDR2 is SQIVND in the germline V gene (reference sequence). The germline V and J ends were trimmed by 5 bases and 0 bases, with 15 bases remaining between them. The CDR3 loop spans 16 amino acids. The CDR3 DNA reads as TGTGCCAGTAGTGGAACAGGACACCCTAGCACAGATACGCAGTATTTT. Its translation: CASSGTGHPSTDTQYF.

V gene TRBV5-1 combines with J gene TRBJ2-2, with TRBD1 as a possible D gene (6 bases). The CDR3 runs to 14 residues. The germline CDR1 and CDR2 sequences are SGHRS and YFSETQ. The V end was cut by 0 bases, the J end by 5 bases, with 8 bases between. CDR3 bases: TGCGCCAGCAGCTTGGTCAGGGGTACCGGGGAGCTGTTTTTT. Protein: CASSLVRGTGELFF. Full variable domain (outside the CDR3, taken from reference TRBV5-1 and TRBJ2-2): KAGVTQTPRYLIKTRGQQVTLSCSPISGHRSVSWYQQTPGQGLQFLFEYFSETQRNKGNFPGRFSGRQFSNSRSEMNVSTLELGDSALYLCASSLVRGTGELFFGEGSRLTVL.

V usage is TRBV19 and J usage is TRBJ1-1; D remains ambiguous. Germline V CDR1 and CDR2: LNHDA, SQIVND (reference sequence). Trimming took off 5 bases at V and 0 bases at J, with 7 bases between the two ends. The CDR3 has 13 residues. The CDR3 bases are TGTGCCAGTAGTGCGTTCATGAACACTGAAGCTTTCTTT. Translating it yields CASSAFMNTEAFF. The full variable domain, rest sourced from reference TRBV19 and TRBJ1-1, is DGGITQSPKYLFRKEGQNVTLSCEQNLNHDAMYWYRQDPGQGLRLIYYSQIVNDFQKGDIAEGYSVSREKKESFPLTVTSAQKNPTAFYLCASSAFMNTEAFFGQGTRLTVV.

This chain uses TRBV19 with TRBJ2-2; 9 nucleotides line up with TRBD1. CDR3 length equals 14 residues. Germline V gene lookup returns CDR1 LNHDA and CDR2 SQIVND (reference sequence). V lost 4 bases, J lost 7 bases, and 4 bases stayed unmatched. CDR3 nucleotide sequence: TGTGCCAGTAGTACGGGACAGGGTTACGGGGAGCTGTTTTTT. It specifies CASSTGQGYGELFF.

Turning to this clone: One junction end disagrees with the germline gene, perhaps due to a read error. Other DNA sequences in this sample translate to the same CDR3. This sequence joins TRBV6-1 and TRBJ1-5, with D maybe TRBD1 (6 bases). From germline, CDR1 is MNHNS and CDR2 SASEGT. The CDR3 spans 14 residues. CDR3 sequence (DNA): TGTGCCAGCAGTGAATCACAGGGTAGACAGCCCCAACATTTT. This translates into CASSESQGRQPQHF.

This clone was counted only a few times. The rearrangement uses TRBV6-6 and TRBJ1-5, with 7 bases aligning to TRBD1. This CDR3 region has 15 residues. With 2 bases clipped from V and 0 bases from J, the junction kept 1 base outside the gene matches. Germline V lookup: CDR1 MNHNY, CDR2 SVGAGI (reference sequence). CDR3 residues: CASSYGDSSNQPQHF. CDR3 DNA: TGTGCCAGCAGTTACGGGGACAGTAGCAATCAGCCCCAGCATTTT.

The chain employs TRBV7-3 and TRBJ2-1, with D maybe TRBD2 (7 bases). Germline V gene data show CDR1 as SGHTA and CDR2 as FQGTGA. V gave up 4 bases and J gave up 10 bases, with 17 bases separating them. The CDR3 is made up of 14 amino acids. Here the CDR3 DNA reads TGTGCCAGCAGCTCGGGGGCGGGGGCCTCGGAGCAGTTCTTC. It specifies CASSSGAGASEQFF.